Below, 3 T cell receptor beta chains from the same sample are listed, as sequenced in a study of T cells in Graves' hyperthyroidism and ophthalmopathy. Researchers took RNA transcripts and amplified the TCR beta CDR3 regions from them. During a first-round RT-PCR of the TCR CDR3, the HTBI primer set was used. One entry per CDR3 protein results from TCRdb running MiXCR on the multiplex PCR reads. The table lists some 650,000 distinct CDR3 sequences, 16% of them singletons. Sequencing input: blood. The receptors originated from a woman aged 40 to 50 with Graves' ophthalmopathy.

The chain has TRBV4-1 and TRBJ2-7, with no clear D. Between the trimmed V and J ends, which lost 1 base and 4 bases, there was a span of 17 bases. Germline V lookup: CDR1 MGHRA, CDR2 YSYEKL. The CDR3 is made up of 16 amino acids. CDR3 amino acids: CASSQAPSALLYEQYF. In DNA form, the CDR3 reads TGCGCCAGCAGCCAAGCCCCATCGGCCTTACTATACGAGCAGTACTTC.

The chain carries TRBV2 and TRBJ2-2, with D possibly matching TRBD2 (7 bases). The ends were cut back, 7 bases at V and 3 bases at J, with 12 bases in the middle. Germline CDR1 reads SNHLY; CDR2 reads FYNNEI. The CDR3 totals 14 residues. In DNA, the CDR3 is TGTGCCAGCAATACAGGGAGGGACACCGGGGAGCTGTTTTTT. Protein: CASNTGRDTGELFF.

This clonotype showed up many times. The CDR3 sequence: CSASSPSTDTQYF. The DNA of the CDR3 is TGCAGTGCTAGTAGCCCAAGCACAGATACGCAGTATTTT. The V gene is TRBV20-1, the J gene TRBJ2-3; D call uncertain. CDR1 DFQATT and CDR2 SNEGSKA come from the germline V gene (reference sequence). V lost 3 bases and J lost 0, with 7 bases in between. CDR3 size: 13 residues.